Included here is one T cell receptor (beta chain) sequence, with context. It lacks a known antigen. Within one base of it there is no much larger clone, and no base qualities were kept. Germline trimming: 5 bases from V, 1 base from J; junction bases outside gene matches: 9. The CDR3 spans 16 residues, from the cysteine through the phenylalanine. Only the CDR3 DNA is retained, 48 bases long and in frame from the first base. In the germline V gene, CDR1 corresponds to MDHEN and CDR2 to SYDVKM. High-throughput TCR beta sequencing profiled peripheral blood CD8+ and CD4+ T cells from healthy donors, Susac syndrome patients and multiple sclerosis patients. The Susac syndrome patients fulfilled recently defined diagnostic criteria for definite or probable disease. CD8+ TEMRA cells were enriched by FACS, while bulk CD8+ and CD4+ T cells were purified by magnetic negative isolation. Blood was drawn into EDTA tubes, processed within 24 hours, and PBMCs were isolated by density gradient centrifugation. PBMCs intended for TCR sequencing were cryopreserved in liquid nitrogen and thawed later in a water bath at 37 degrees C. The sorted or isolated CD4+, CD8+ and CD8+ TEMRA cells had a purity of 90% or higher.

This specimen belongs to a study of CD8 T cells in Susac syndrome (dated by TCRdb to between 2018 and 2021). A note on the overall study: Among the Susac syndrome patients who were sequenced, clinically active disease was present in over 5 and clinical remission was observed in eight. At blood withdrawal, Susac syndrome patients were either therapy-naive, taking corticosteroids (in some cases with IVIg as well), or taking IVIg alone. The study used repertoire sequencing to test whether antigen drove CD8+ T cell activation and differentiation in Susac syndrome. CD8+ T cell repertoire clonality was compared between some 12 healthy donors, around 14 Susac syndrome patients and around 15 multiple sclerosis patients. The study at large found these results: Approximately 17 and five Susac-specific public clones were found in the total CD8+ and CD8+ TEMRA repertoires, respectively. Susac syndrome CD8+ repertoires showed clonal expansion, highest in CD8+ TEMRA cells and greater in clinically active than remitting patients. The TCR sequencing and HLA analysis was acknowledged to have included a relatively small number of individuals.

RNA was extracted with the RNeasy kit and roughly 0.5 to 1 ug was reverse transcribed using random hexamers. TCR beta CDR3 regions were amplified with the immunoSEQ multiplex PCR assay covering 54 Vbeta and 13 Jbeta segments. Bias from PCR amplification was corrected by using a synthetic template baseline for primer optimization and for computational correction. The published analysis was carried out like this. Reads were annotated to V, D and J genes according to IMGT and were analyzed with immunoSEQ Analyzer, with only productive sequences retained. Clonality was calculated as one minus the Shannon entropy normalized by log2 of the number of productive unique sequences. Public and private clones were assessed among the 100 most prevalent clones of each patient and control. Clones were defined as Susac-specific when absent from the healthy and MS cohorts, from approximately 970 published viral clones and from other ImmuneACCESS disease sequences. The public sequencing data were trimmed at Q25 with fastp and processed into clonotypes with MiXCR by TCRdb, which kept only in-frame beta chains. Each entry merges the rows of one CDR3 protein and shows their most common DNA and genes. TCRdb, not the original authors, processed these V and J calls. The sample yields roughly 100,000 distinct CDR3 sequences; 95% to 96% were counted once. The ten largest account for about 0.65% of the sample.

The chain was built from TRBV28 and TRBJ2-5; 8 junctional bases match TRBD1. Specimen: CD8+ T cells from PBMCs. This receptor was identified in a human donor with Susac syndrome. The DNA sequence is TGTGCCAGCAGTACCGGGCGACAGGGGCCCCAAGAGACCCAGTACTTC. The translation is CASSTGRQGPQETQYF.